The 26 T cell receptor beta chains below all came from one sample that was sequenced in a study of blood T cell repertoires in COVID-19. TCRdb keeps only in-frame clones here, not all; method: immunoSEQ multiplex PCR. The sample yields roughly 200,000 clones, over 80% seen once. Material: PBMCs or T cells enriched from blood (not recorded which). All receptors come from a man aged 25 to 40 who had recovered from COVID-19.

The rearrangement joins TRBV14 to TRBJ1-1; TRBD1 agrees at 8 bases. The V gene's germline CDR1 is SGHDN and CDR2 FVKESK. The CDR3 covers 15 residues. The trim removed 2 bases at V and 0 bases at J, leaving 2 bases unmatched. The CDR3: CASSQMTGVNTEAFF. CDR3 nucleotides: TGTGCCAGCAGCCAAATGACAGGGGTGAACACTGAAGCTTTCTTT.

The J gene is TRBJ1-4, the V gene TRBV11-2; a possible D gene is TRBD1 (5 bases). The CDR3 covers 14 residues. V lost 5 bases, J lost 3 bases, and 10 bases lay in between. The V gene's germline CDR1 is SGHAT and CDR2 FQNNGV. CDR3 protein: CASSAGTSNEKLFF. In DNA, the CDR3 is TGTGCCAGCAGCGCCGGGACTTCTAATGAAAAACTGTTTTTT.

The chain employs TRBV9 and TRBJ2-1; 9 nucleotides align to TRBD2. CDR1 is SGDLS, CDR2 YYNGEE, per germline. Losses at the gene ends were 4 bases for V and 4 bases for J; bases not matched to a gene: 9. The CDR3 sequence is 16 residues long. DNA for the CDR3: TGTGCCAGCAGCTCCCAGACTAGCGGTCGATACAATGAGCAGTTCTTC. It specifies CASSSQTSGRYNEQFF.

The rearrangement uses TRBV6-5 and TRBJ2-2; 9 bases fit TRBD1. J was trimmed by 0 bases and V by 6 bases; bases with no gene match: 2. Looked up from germline, CDR1 is MNHEY and CDR2 is SVGAGI. The CDR3 extends over 15 amino acids. The CDR3 loop is CASRRDRANTGELFF. The CDR3 DNA reads as TGTGCCAGCAGACGGGACAGGGCGAACACCGGGGAGCTGTTTTTT.

V is TRBV7-9 and J is TRBJ1-4; 8 nucleotides align to TRBD1. The CDR3 loop spans 14 amino acids. Trimming cost V 5 bases and J 2 bases; bases outside gene matches: 1. In germline, CDR1 is SEHNR, CDR2 FQNEAQ (reference sequence). The CDR3 DNA is TGTGCCAGCAGCAGGACAGGGACTAATGAAAAACTGTTTTTT. This gives the protein CASSRTGTNEKLFF.

The chain joins TRBV5-8 to TRBJ2-2; TRBD2 matches at 13 bases. V was pared by 3 bases and J by 6 bases, with 2 bases of the junction left unmatched. This CDR3 has 15 amino acids. Germline V gene lookup returns CDR1 SGHTS and CDR2 YDEGEE. The CDR3 region is CASSWGLAGPGELFF. The CDR3 region has the DNA TGTGCCAGCAGCTGGGGACTAGCGGGACCCGGGGAGCTGTTTTTT. Complete variable domain (other parts from reference TRBV5-8 and TRBJ2-2): EAGVTQSPTHLIKTRGQQATLRCSPISGHTSVYWYQQALGLGLQFLLWYDEGEERNRGNFPPRFSGRQFPNYSSELNVNALELEDSALYLCASSWGLAGPGELFFGEGSRLTVL.

The chain employs TRBV5-4 and TRBJ2-2, with 7 bases that match TRBD1. This CDR3 is built from 15 residues. Looked up from germline, CDR1 is SGHNT and CDR2 is YYREEE (reference sequence). The J segment lost 5 bases and the V segment lost 5 bases, leaving 9 bases of the junction unmatched. The CDR3, as DNA: TGTGCCAGCAGTACACGACAGGGAGAGACCGGGGAGCTGTTTTTT. This codes for CASSTRQGETGELFF.

The chain has TRBV29-1 and TRBJ1-1, with 7 bases aligning to TRBD1. Germline CDR1 SQVTM, CDR2 ANQGSEA. Germline trimming cut 8 bases from V and 0 bases from J; bases unmatched to any gene: 15. The CDR3 spans 16 residues. CDR3 in amino acids: CSSGSRQGGMNTEAFF. The CDR3 DNA reads as TGCAGCTCGGGAAGCCGACAGGGAGGAATGAACACTGAAGCTTTCTTT.

The CDR3 DNA reads TGTGCTCACCAGGGGACCGGGGAGCTGTTTTTT. Amino acids: CAHQGTGELFF. The chain employs TRBV30 and TRBJ2-2, with D possibly TRBD1 on 6 matching bases. Germline CDR1 GTSNPN, CDR2 SVGIG (reference sequence). The CDR3 loop spans 11 amino acids.

The chain recombines TRBV2 with TRBJ1-5; 8 nucleotides match TRBD1. The CDR3 has 20 residues. CDR1 SNHLY and CDR2 FYNNEI come from the germline V gene. The junction had 22 bases not matched to a gene; V was cut back by 5 bases and J by 4 bases. The chain's CDR3 is CASSWDRLSAEIGLNQPQHF. The CDR3 nucleotides are TGTGCCAGCAGTTGGGACAGGCTCTCCGCGGAGATTGGTCTAAATCAGCCCCAGCATTTT.

The V gene is TRBV9, the J gene TRBJ2-7; D unclear. This CDR3 has 14 amino acids. Germline V gene sequence: CDR1 SGDLS, CDR2 YYNGEE. The V end lost 1 base, the J end lost 2 bases, and 10 bases lay between the germline ends. The CDR3 loop is CASSVSVGAYEQYF. The CDR3 bases are TGTGCCAGCAGCGTAAGTGTCGGAGCCTACGAGCAGTACTTC.

The chain uses TRBV28 and TRBJ2-5; a weak D match, TRBD1 (6 bases). The germline CDR1 and CDR2 sequences are MDHEN and SYDVKM. Between the trimmed V and J ends, which lost 5 bases and 5 bases, there was a span of 15 bases. This CDR3 has 14 residues. CDR3 region: CASSLRGGQETQYF. As DNA, the CDR3 is TGTGCCAGCAGTCTCCGAGGGGGTCAGGAGACCCAGTACTTC.

J is TRBJ2-1 and V is TRBV29-1; the D gene could be TRBD1 or TRBD2 (10 bases each). The V end lost 5 bases, the J end lost 5 bases, and 34 bases lay between the germline ends. The V gene's germline CDR1 is SQVTM and CDR2 ANQGSEA. This CDR3 is 20 amino acids long. The CDR3, as DNA: TGCAGCGTTATTTTATTGGGACAGGGGAAACTACTAGCGGGGAACAATGAGCAGTTCTTC. It specifies CSVILLGQGKLLAGNNEQFF.

This clone was counted once. V is TRBV7-9 and J is TRBJ1-1; D is ambiguous. The V gene lost 0 bases and the J gene lost 1 base, with 12 bases spanning the gap. Germline V gives CDR1 SEHNR, CDR2 FQNEAQ (reference sequence). The CDR3 length is 16 residues. The CDR3 DNA is TGTGCCAGCAGCTTAGCGCCCGGCGGCCCGAACACTGAAGCTTTCTTT. Encoded protein: CASSLAPGGPNTEAFF.

The V gene is TRBV7-6, the J gene TRBJ2-2; D might be TRBD1 (5 bases). The length of the CDR3 is 15 residues. CDR1 is SGHVS and CDR2 is FNYEAQ in the germline V gene. V was shortened by 3 bases and J by 5 bases, with 13 bases between the two germline ends. This CDR3 is CASSFARDGTGELFF. The CDR3 region has the DNA TGTGCCAGCAGCTTCGCCAGGGATGGAACCGGGGAGCTGTTTTTT.

This sequence joins TRBV2 and TRBJ1-1; 7 positions agree with TRBD1. Germline CDR1 is SNHLY and CDR2 is FYNNEI. There are 16 residues in the CDR3. V was clipped by 2 bases and J by 1 base; unmatched bases: 7. The CDR3 DNA reads as TGTGCCAGCAGTGAATTCCAGGGGGGATCGAACACTGAAGCTTTCTTT. It translates to CASSEFQGGSNTEAFF. Looking up the rest from reference TRBV2 and TRBJ1-1 gives the full variable domain: EPEVTQTPSHQVTQMGQEVILRCVPISNHLYFYWYRQILGQKVEFLVSFYNNEISEKSEIFDDQFSVERPDGSNFTLKIRSTKLEDSAMYFCASSEFQGGSNTEAFFGQGTRLTVV.

The V call is TRBV7-6, the J call TRBJ1-2; a possible D gene is TRBD1 (5 bases). This CDR3 contains 15 residues. Germline assignment: CDR1 SGHVS and CDR2 FNYEAQ. V lost 1 base to trimming and J lost 1 base, with 10 bases between them. CDR3 in amino acids: CASSLDEGVNYGYTF. The DNA for the CDR3 is TGTGCCAGCAGCTTAGACGAAGGGGTTAACTATGGCTACACCTTC.

This chain joins TRBV5-1 and TRBJ2-7; the match to TRBD1 covers 7 bases. CDR1 is SGHRS, CDR2 YFSETQ, per germline. V dropped 4 bases and J dropped 3; count of bases not matched to a gene: 4. The CDR3 runs 13 residues. The CDR3 loop is CASSPRTGYEQYF. The CDR3 nucleotides read TGCGCCAGCAGCCCCCGGACAGGCTACGAGCAGTACTTC.

The chain employs TRBV3-1 (or the pseudogene TRBV3-2) and TRBJ2-5; TRBD2 matches 11 bases. This CDR3 region has 16 residues. After removal of 1 base from V and 1 base from J, the junction contained 2 bases not matched to a gene. The V gene's germline CDR1 is LGHDT and CDR2 YNNKEL (reference sequence). CDR3 residues: CASSQALAGGQETQYF. The CDR3 nucleotides read TGTGCCAGCAGCCAAGCCCTAGCGGGGGGCCAAGAGACCCAGTACTTC.

The rearrangement joins TRBV11-3 to TRBJ2-5, with 13 bases fitting TRBD2. Germline V gene data show CDR1 as SGHNT and CDR2 as YENEEA. V was clipped by 5 bases and J by 3 bases; unmatched bases: 3. This CDR3 is 15 amino acids long. The CDR3 sequence is CASSPGLAGEETQYF. The CDR3 region has the DNA TGTGCCAGCAGCCCTGGACTAGCGGGAGAAGAGACCCAGTACTTC. Using reference TRBV11-3 and TRBJ2-5 for the parts outside the CDR3, the full variable domain is EAGVVQSPRYKIIEKKQPVAFWCNPISGHNTLYWYLQNLGQGPELLIRYENEEAVDDSQLPKDRFSAERLKGVDSTLKIQPAELGDSAVYLCASSPGLAGEETQYFGPGTRLLVL.

This clone was picked up one time. The V gene is TRBV19, the J gene TRBJ2-4; 7 bases agree with TRBD2. The CDR3 is 13 residues long. CDR1 and CDR2 (germline): LNHDA, SQIVND (reference sequence). Trimming took 7 bases from V and 3 from J; bases not matched to a gene: 3. The CDR3, as DNA: TGTGCCAGTAATGCGGGGGACAAAAACATTCAGTACTTC. It is translated as CASNAGDKNIQYF.

The chain couples TRBV21-1 to TRBJ1-6; the table's D call, TRBD1, has no DNA check behind it. TRBV21-1 is a pseudogene. This CDR3 region has 17 residues. DNA for the CDR3: TGTGCCAGCAGCAAAGCACCAACAGGGTGGAGAAATTCACCCCTCCACTTT. Residues: CASSKAPTGWRNSPLHF.

The genes are TRBV24-1 and TRBJ2-2; the D is unclear. The germline gives CDR1 KGHDR, CDR2 SFDVKD. The CDR3 has 12 amino acids. The V and J ends lost 5 bases and 7 bases respectively, with 7 bases between them. The CDR3 spells CATSGPGGELFF. The CDR3 DNA is TGTGCCACCAGTGGCCCGGGCGGGGAGCTGTTTTTT.

The gene calls are TRBV3-1 (or the pseudogene TRBV3-2) and TRBJ2-3, with 7 positions matching TRBD1. Germline V gives CDR1 LGHDT, CDR2 YNNKEL (reference sequence). The CDR3 runs 15 residues. V was clipped by 0 bases and J by 1 base; unmatched bases: 1. CDR3 sequence (DNA): TGTGCCAGCAGCCAAGAGGGACAGCGCACAGATACGCAGTATTTT. Encoded protein: CASSQEGQRTDTQYF.

Only one count was recorded for this clone. The rearrangement uses TRBV4-3 and TRBJ1-3; tentative D call: TRBD1 (5 bases). V was pared by 0 bases and J by 2 bases, with 14 bases between. The CDR3 is 17 residues long. Per germline, CDR1 LGHNA and CDR2 YSLEER. CDR3 sequence: CASSQEVGGTTGNTIYF. DNA for the CDR3: TGCGCCAGCAGCCAAGAGGTGGGAGGGACTACTGGAAACACCATATATTTT.

The CDR3 nucleotides read TGTGCCAGCAGGGTGGGGACTCAGGAAAAACTGTTTTTT. It yields the protein CASRVGTQEKLFF. This chain connects TRBV5-8 to TRBJ1-4; possible D gene TRBD1, 5 bases. Germline CDR1 and CDR2: SGHTS and YDEGEE. V lost 5 bases to trimming and J lost 8 bases, with 13 bases between them. The CDR3 loop spans 13 amino acids.